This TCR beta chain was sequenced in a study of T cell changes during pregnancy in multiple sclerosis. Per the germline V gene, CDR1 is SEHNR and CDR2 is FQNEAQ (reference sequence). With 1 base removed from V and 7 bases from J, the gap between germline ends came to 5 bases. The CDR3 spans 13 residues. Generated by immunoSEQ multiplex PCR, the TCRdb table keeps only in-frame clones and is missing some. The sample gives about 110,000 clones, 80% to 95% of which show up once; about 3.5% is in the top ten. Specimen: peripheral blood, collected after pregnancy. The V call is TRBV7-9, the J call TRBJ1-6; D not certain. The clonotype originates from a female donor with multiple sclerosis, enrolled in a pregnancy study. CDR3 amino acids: CASSLGTNSPLHF. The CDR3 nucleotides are TGTGCCAGCAGCTTAGGCACAAATTCACCCCTCCACTTT.